The clone carrying this T cell receptor (beta chain) was recorded a few times. Its specificity is unknown. Using a J-beta primer mix together with a sample-barcoded 5' primer, a second PCR was run for about 7 to 12 cycles. One entry per CDR3 protein results from TCRdb running MiXCR on the 5' RACE reads. The table lists approximately 1.5 million distinct CDR3 sequences, almost 35% of them singletons. CDR3 length: 14 amino acids. The germline CDR1 and CDR2 sequences are ENHRY and SYGVKD. Trimming cost V 4 bases and J 6 bases; bases outside gene matches: 6. The source of the sample is a study of blood T cells in healthy people across ages. Study-level findings and limits: Roughly linear declines in TCR beta diversity per million T cells occurred with age.

The specimen was blood. The rearrangement links TRBV10-3 to TRBJ2-3, with 8 bases matching TRBD1. This TCR was recovered from a woman aged 25 to 45 in good health. The DNA for the CDR3 is TGTGCCATCAGTGTGGACAGGGCCCGGGATACGCAGTATTTT. Its protein product is CAISVDRARDTQYF.